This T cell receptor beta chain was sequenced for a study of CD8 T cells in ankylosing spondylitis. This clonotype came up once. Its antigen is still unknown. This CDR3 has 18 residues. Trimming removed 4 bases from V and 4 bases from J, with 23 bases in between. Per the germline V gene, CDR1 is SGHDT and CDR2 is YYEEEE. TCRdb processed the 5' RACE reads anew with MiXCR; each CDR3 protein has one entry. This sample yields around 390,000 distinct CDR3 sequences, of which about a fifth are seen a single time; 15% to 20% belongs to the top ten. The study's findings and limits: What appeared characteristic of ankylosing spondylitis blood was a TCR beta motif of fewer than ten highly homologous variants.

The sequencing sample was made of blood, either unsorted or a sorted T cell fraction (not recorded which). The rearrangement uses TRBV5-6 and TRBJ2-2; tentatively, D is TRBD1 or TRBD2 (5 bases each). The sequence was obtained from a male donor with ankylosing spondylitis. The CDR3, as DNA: TGTGCCAGCAGCCAAAGGGGAGACTTCTCATCGATCACCGGGGAGCTGTTTTTT. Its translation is CASSQRGDFSSITGELFF.